Below are 5 T cell receptor beta chains sequenced from a single sample in a study of Graves' ophthalmopathy and Graves' hyperthyroidism. RNA transcripts were the template, and TCR beta CDR3 regions were amplified from them. Second-round multiplex PCR came after a first-round RT-PCR that employed HTBI primers. TCRdb itself ran the multiplex PCR reads through MiXCR, one entry per CDR3 protein. This repertoire shows hundreds of thousands of distinct CDR3 sequences, roughly two fifths found once; its top ten account for roughly 3.5%. Input material: peripheral blood. The receptor source for this set is an adult man with Graves' ophthalmopathy.

This clonotype was counted at least ten times. In DNA, the CDR3 is TGCAGTGCTCTCCGGACAGGCCGCAATCAGCCCCAGCATTTT. It specifies CSALRTGRNQPQHF. The rearrangement uses TRBV20-1 and TRBJ1-5; 7 nucleotides match TRBD1. The CDR3 is made up of 14 amino acids. Germline trimming cut 5 bases from V and 2 bases from J; bases unmatched to any gene: 6. The germline V gene has CDR1 DFQATT and CDR2 SNEGSKA (reference sequence).

Ten or more counts support this clonotype. The CDR3 DNA reads TGTGCCACCAGTGGCTTTTTATCCAGGGGCGCGTATGGCTACACCTTC. Amino acid sequence: CATSGFLSRGAYGYTF. The chain employs TRBV24-1 and TRBJ1-2; a possible D gene is TRBD1 (6 bases). V lost 5 bases to trimming and J lost 5 bases, with 20 bases between them. Germline-derived CDR1 and CDR2 are KGHDR and SFDVKD. The CDR3 contains 16 residues.

This clonotype was found many times. The chain couples TRBV7-8 to TRBJ1-1, with D tentatively TRBD1 (5 bases). V gave up 2 bases and J gave up 1 base, with 17 bases separating them. Germline lookup yields CDR1 SGHVS and CDR2 FQNEAQ. The CDR3 is 17 residues long. CDR3 in DNA: TGTGCCAGCAGCTTAAGCCCCGGGGCGTTGAGGAACACTGAAGCTTTCTTT. Translation: CASSLSPGALRNTEAFF.

The table lists this clonotype with many counts. The V and J genes are TRBV24-1 and TRBJ2-2, with D unresolved. V was shortened by 1 base and J by 4 bases, with 12 bases between the two germline ends. The length of the CDR3 is 16 residues. Germline values: CDR1 KGHDR, CDR2 SFDVKD. The CDR3 sequence: CATSDLRMSGTGELFF. Written as DNA, the CDR3 is TGTGCCACCAGTGATTTAAGGATGTCGGGCACCGGGGAGCTGTTTTTT.

The V call is TRBV7-8, the J call TRBJ2-5; 8 bases fit TRBD2. Germline CDR1 and CDR2: SGHVS and FQNEAQ. The CDR3 totals 14 residues. V was clipped by 6 bases and J by 4 bases; unmatched bases: 7. Here the CDR3 DNA reads TGTGCCAGCAGAGACCCGGGAGGGGTAGAGACCCAGTACTTC. Protein: CASRDPGGVETQYF.